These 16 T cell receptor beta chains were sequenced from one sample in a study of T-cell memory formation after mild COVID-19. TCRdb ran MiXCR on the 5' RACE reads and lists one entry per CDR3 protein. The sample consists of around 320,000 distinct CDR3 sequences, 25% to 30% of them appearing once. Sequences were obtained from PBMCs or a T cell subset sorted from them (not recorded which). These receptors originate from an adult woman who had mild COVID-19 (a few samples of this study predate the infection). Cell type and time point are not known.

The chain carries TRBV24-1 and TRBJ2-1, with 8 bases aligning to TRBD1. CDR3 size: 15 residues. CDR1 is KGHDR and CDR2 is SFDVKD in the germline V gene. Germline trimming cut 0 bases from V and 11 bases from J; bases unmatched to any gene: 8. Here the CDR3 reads CATSDLHGQGGQQFF. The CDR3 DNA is TGTGCCACCAGTGATTTGCACGGACAGGGTGGCCAGCAGTTCTTC.

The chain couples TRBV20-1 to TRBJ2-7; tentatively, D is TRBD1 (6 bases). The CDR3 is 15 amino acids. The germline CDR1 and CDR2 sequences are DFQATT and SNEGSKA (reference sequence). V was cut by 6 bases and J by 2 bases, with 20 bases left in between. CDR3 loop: CSATRRGAGAYEQYF. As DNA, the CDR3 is TGCAGTGCCACACGCAGGGGCGCAGGGGCCTACGAGCAGTACTTC.

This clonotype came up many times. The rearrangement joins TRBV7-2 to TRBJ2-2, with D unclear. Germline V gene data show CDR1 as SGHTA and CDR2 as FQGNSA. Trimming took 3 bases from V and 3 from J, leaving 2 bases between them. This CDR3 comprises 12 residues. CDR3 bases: TGTGCCAGCAGCTTGGACACCGGGGAGCTGTTTTTT. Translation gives CASSLDTGELFF.

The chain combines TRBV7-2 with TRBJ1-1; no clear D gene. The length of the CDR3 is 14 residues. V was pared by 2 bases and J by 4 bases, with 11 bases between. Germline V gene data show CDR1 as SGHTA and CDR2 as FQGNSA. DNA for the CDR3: TGTGCCAGCAGCTTAATGGGGAAGGGCACTGAAGCTTTCTTT. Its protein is CASSLMGKGTEAFF.

CDR3 sequence (DNA): TGTGCCAGCAGTACCACAGGGACTAGCGGGAGAGCTCTCTACGAGCAGTACTTC. Encoded protein: CASSTTGTSGRALYEQYF. The chain links TRBV6-5 to TRBJ2-7, with 14 positions matching TRBD2. The V segment lost 5 bases and the J segment 3 bases; nucleotides outside the gene matches: 12. This CDR3 contains 18 residues. Germline-derived CDR1 and CDR2 are MNHEY and SVGAGI.

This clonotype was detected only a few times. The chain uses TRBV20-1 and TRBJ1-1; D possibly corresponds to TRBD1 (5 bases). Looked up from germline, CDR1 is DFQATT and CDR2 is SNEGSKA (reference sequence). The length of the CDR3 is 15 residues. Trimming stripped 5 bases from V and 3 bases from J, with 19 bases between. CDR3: CSAGPGQGGYTEAFF. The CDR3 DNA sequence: TGCAGTGCTGGTCCAGGGCAGGGTGGGTACACTGAAGCTTTCTTT.

The DNA of the CDR3 is TGTGCCAGCAGCTTGGGGGATCTCGATACGCAGTATTTT. Amino acid sequence: CASSLGDLDTQYF. This chain joins TRBV7-6 and TRBJ2-3; tentatively, D is TRBD1 or TRBD2 (5 bases each). Germline loops: CDR1 SGHVS, CDR2 FNYEAQ. The length of the CDR3 is 13 residues. Trimming stripped 3 bases from V and 6 bases from J, with 10 bases between.

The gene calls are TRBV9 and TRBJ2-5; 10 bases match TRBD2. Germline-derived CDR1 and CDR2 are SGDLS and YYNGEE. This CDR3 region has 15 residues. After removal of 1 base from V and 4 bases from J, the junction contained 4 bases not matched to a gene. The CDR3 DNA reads TGTGCCAGCAGCGTACTAGCGGGAGTTCGAGAGACCCAGTACTTC. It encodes CASSVLAGVRETQYF.

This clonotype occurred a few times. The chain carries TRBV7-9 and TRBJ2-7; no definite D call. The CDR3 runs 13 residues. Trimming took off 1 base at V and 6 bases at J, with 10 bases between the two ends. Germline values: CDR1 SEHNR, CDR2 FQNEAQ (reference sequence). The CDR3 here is CASSLVVQLEQYF. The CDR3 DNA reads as TGTGCCAGCAGCTTAGTTGTACAGCTCGAGCAGTACTTC.

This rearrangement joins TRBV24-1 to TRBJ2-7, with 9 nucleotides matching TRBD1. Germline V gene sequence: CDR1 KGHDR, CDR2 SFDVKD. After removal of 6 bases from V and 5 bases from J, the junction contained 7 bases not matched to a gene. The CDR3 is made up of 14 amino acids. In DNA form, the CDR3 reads TGTGCCACCAGTAGCAACAGGGGGCTCAACGAGCAGTACTTC. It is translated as CATSSNRGLNEQYF.

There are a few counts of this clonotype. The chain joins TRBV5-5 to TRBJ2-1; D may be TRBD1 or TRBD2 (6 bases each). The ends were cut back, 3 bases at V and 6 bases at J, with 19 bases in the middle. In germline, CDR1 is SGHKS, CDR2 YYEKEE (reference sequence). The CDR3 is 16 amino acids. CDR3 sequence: CASSSGRGDWGNEQFF. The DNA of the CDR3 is TGTGCCAGCAGCTCCGGAAGGGGGGACTGGGGCAATGAGCAGTTCTTC.

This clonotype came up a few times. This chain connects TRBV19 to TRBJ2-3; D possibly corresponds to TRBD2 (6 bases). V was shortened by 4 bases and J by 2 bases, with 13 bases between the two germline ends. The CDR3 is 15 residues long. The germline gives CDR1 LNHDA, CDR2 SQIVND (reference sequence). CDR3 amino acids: CASSKTAGFTDTQYF. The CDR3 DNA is TGTGCCAGTAGTAAGACGGCGGGATTCACAGATACGCAGTATTTT.

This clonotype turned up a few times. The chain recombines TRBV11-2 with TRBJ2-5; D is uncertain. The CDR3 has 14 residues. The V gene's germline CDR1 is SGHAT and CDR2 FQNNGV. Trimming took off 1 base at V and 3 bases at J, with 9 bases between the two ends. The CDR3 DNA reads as TGTGCCAGCAGCTTAGGTACCTTTGAAGAGACCCAGTACTTC. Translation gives CASSLGTFEETQYF.

CDR3 residues: CASSFPKELQFF. The DNA of the CDR3 is TGTGCCAGCAGCTTCCCGAAGGAACTCCAGTTCTTC. The J gene is TRBJ2-1, the V gene TRBV7-2; D remains unclear. With 3 bases removed from V and 13 bases from J, the gap between germline ends came to 13 bases. The germline gives CDR1 SGHTA, CDR2 FQGNSA. This CDR3 has 12 residues.

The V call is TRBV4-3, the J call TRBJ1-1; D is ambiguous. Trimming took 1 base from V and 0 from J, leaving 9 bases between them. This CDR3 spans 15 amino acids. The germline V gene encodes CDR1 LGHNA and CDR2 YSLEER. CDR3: CASSQVLDLNTEAFF. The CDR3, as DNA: TGCGCCAGCAGCCAAGTTCTGGACCTGAACACTGAAGCTTTCTTT.

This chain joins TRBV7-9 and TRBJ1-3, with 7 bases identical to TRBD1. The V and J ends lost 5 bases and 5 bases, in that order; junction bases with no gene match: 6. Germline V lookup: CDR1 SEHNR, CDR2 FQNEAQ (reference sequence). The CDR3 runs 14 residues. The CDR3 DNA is TGTGCCAGCAGCGCCGACAGGGAGAGAAACACCATATATTTT. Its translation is CASSADRERNTIYF.